This T cell receptor (beta chain) was obtained from a study of blood T cell repertoires in COVID-19. Overall study: T cells, B-cell-depleted T cells, or PBMCs supplied cDNA or gDNA.

CDR3 length: 18 amino acids. V lost 4 bases, J lost 0 bases, and 10 bases stayed unmatched. The germline gives CDR1 SGHDT, CDR2 YYEEEE. As originally analysed: By means of reference gene primer amplification, nucleated cell counts were estimated. TCRdb's table, derived via immunoSEQ multiplex PCR, lists solely in-frame clones and lacks some. The DNA was the basis for D and trimming; V, J and clone size are from that table. This sample has about half a million clones, with approximately 83% found just once. The sequence was collected from a human donor in a cohort sampled during active COVID-19. The specimen sequenced was peripheral blood. The chain joins TRBV5-6 to TRBJ1-6, with TRBD1 identical over 7 bases. CDR3 nucleotide sequence: TGTGCCAGCAGCAGTACGAGACAGGGAAGCTCCTATAATTCACCCCTCCACTTT. Translated: CASSSTRQGSSYNSPLHF.